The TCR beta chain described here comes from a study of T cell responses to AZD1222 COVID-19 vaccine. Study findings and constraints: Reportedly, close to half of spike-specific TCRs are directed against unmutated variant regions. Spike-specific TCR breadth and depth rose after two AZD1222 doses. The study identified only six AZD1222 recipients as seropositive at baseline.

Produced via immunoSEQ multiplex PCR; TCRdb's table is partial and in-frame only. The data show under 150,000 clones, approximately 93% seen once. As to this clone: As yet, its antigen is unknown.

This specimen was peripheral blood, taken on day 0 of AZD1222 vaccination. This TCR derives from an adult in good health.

The CDR3 DNA follows: TGTGCCAGCTCACCTGTGGACACTCGGGGTGGCTACACCTTC. Residues: CASSPVDTRGGYTF. The chain is built from TRBV18 and TRBJ1-2; a weak D match, TRBD1 (5 bases). Germline V gives CDR1 KGHSH, CDR2 LQKENI. V was shortened by 3 bases and J by 7 bases, with 15 bases between the two germline ends. The CDR3 is made up of 14 amino acids.